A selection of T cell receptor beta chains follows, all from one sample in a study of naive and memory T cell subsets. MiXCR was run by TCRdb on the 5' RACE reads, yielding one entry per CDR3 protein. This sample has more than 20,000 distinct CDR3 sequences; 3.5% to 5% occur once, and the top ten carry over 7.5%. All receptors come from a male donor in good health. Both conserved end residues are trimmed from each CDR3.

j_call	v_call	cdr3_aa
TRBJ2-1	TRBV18	ASSPGDPGI
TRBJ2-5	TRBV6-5	ASSYSGHQETQY
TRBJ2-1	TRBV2	ASRALVGQVFGADDEQF
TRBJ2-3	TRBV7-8	ASSLAGGGGSTDTQY
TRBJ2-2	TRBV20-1	SASQVVTGELF
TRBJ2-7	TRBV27	ASSSGDISYEQY
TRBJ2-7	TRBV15	ATSSRTTGHEQY
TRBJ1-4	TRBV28	ASSPTGHATNEKLF
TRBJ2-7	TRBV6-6	ASISVAGADYEQY
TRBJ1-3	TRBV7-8	ASSVFGNTIY
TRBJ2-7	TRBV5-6	ASSPEGDRALEQY
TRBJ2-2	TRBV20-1	SARGQENTGELF
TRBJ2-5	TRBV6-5	ASSNIAGGQETQY
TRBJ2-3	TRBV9	ASSPQTWWGTDTQY
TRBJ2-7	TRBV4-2	ASSHTPGQAYEQY
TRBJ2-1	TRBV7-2	ASSFGGPIYNEQF
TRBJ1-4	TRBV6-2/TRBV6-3	ASSYSGSLMKKLF
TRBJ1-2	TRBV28	ASSVAVARGYGYT
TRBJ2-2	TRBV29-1	SAGNTGGNTGELF
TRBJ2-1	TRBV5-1	ASSLDLQRDEQF
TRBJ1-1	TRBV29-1	STFTGGYTEAF
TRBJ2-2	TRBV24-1	ATSDLKPQIYTGELF
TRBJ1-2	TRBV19	ASTPGQASSVDGYT
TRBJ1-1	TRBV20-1	SARGTSNTEAF
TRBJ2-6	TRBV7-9	ASSNRQGAGSGANVLT
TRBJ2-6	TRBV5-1	ASSLVSWASGRAFGANVLT
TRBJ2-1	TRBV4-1	ASSQEAGLPRNEQF
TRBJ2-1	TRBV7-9	ASSAWTSEQF